A single sample is the source of the 20 T cell receptor beta chains below, sequenced in a study of cytomegalovirus exposure and HLA in healthy donors. PCR was performed using 60 Vbeta and 13 Jbeta primers. This table comes from immunoSEQ multiplex PCR, and its TCRdb copy is limited to in-frame clones, with some not included. The sample holds around 140,000 clones, about two thirds seen once. The sequencing sample was made of PBMCs. The receptors originated from a man aged 45 to 65 in good health and CMV-seropositive.

This chain links TRBV19 with TRBJ2-2, with D unclear. This CDR3 contains 10 residues. Germline CDR1 reads LNHDA; CDR2 reads SQIVND (reference sequence). Between the trimmed V and J ends, which lost 6 bases and 8 bases, there was a span of 4 bases. CDR3 nucleotide sequence: TGTGCCAGTAGAGAGGGGGAGCTGTTTTTT. Its protein product is CASREGELFF.

This chain uses TRBV28 with TRBJ1-5, with 8 bases fitting TRBD1. J lost 5 bases, V lost 6 bases, and 9 bases had no gene match. Germline CDR1 is MDHEN and CDR2 is SYDVKM. The CDR3 covers 15 residues. Here the CDR3 DNA reads TGTGCCAGCAGCGGGGTCGGGACAGGCTATCAGCCCCAGCATTTT. This encodes CASSGVGTGYQPQHF.

The chain has TRBV7-8 and TRBJ2-7; no reliable D call. V was cut by 0 bases and J by 0 bases, with 9 bases left in between. CDR1 is SGHVS, CDR2 FQNEAQ, per germline. The CDR3 extends over 15 amino acids. The CDR3 DNA is TGTGCCAGCAGCTTAGCGCTAAGGAGCTCCTACGAGCAGTACTTC. This gives the protein CASSLALRSSYEQYF.

The chain carries TRBV29-1 and TRBJ2-3; TRBD2 matches 15 bases. J lost 5 bases, V lost 4 bases, and 10 bases had no gene match. This CDR3 contains 17 residues. Germline CDR1 SQVTM, CDR2 ANQGSEA. The CDR3 loop is CSVGAGTSGRRGDTQYF. In nucleotides, the CDR3 is TGCAGCGTTGGAGCCGGGACTAGCGGGAGGAGGGGAGATACGCAGTATTTT.

The rearrangement joins TRBV5-1 to TRBJ1-2, with D possibly TRBD1 on 6 matching bases. CDR1 is SGHRS and CDR2 is YFSETQ in the germline V gene. V was cut by 2 bases and J by 6 bases, with 14 bases left in between. The CDR3 spans 14 residues. DNA of the CDR3: TGCGCCAGCAGCTTTCCGGGACAATTAGATGGCTACACCTTC. Amino acids: CASSFPGQLDGYTF.

V usage is TRBV10-1 and J usage is TRBJ2-7; perhaps TRBD2 as D (5 bases). This CDR3 has 13 residues. The V end was cut by 6 bases, the J end by 5 bases, with 14 bases between. The germline V gene has CDR1 WNHNN and CDR2 SYGVQD (reference sequence). The CDR3: CASRDRTGDEQYF. The CDR3 region has the DNA TGCGCCAGCAGGGATAGGACTGGCGACGAGCAGTACTTC.

This clone occurred once. This chain joins TRBV27 and TRBJ1-2, with 7 positions matching TRBD1. The CDR3 is 13 residues long. The germline V gene has CDR1 MNHEY and CDR2 SMNVEV (reference sequence). V shed 5 bases, J shed 8 bases, and the junction held 8 bases outside the gene matches. This CDR3 reads CASSLTGPGGYTF. As DNA, the CDR3 is TGTGCCAGCAGTCTGACAGGGCCGGGGGGCTACACCTTC.

The J gene is TRBJ2-1, the V gene TRBV19; D gene uncertain. Germline V gene data show CDR1 as LNHDA and CDR2 as SQIVND (reference sequence). Deletions cut 5 bases from V and 0 bases from J, with 11 bases between. The CDR3 runs to 15 residues. CDR3 residues: CASSSLRDSYNEQFF. CDR3 bases: TGTGCCAGTAGTTCGCTGCGAGACTCCTACAATGAGCAGTTCTTC.

CDR3 residues: CASSQTRGVGTQYF. In nucleotides, the CDR3 is TGCGCCAGCAGCCAAACCAGGGGAGTGGGTACGCAGTATTTT. The chain couples TRBV4-1 to TRBJ2-3; a possible D gene is TRBD1 (6 bases). Per germline, CDR1 MGHRA and CDR2 YSYEKL. V was clipped by 2 bases and J by 8 bases, with 14 bases between them. The CDR3 spans 14 residues.

The chain uses TRBV25-1 and TRBJ1-2, with 12 nucleotides matching TRBD1. The CDR3 sequence is 16 residues long. J lost 3 bases, V lost 3 bases, and 5 bases had no gene match. Looked up from germline, CDR1 is MGHDK and CDR2 is SYGVNS. CDR3 residues: CASSEAGTGGDYGYTF. The CDR3 nucleotides read TGTGCCAGCAGTGAGGCAGGGACAGGGGGCGACTATGGCTACACCTTC.

The genes are TRBV5-6 and TRBJ1-2, with TRBD1 identical over 7 bases. The CDR3 contains 15 residues. CDR1 is SGHDT and CDR2 is YYEEEE in the germline V gene. Trimming removed 4 bases from V and 0 bases from J; junction bases left unmatched: 6. Here the CDR3 reads CASSVGQAANYGYTF. The CDR3 coding sequence is TGTGCCAGCAGCGTCGGACAGGCCGCTAACTATGGCTACACCTTC.

The chain carries TRBV19 and TRBJ2-2; the match to TRBD1 covers 8 bases. Germline V gives CDR1 LNHDA, CDR2 SQIVND (reference sequence). The CDR3 consists of 16 residues. Germline trimming cut 3 bases from V and 6 bases from J; bases unmatched to any gene: 9. CDR3 sequence: CASSMAGGAVPGELFF. The CDR3, as DNA: TGTGCCAGTAGTATGGCAGGGGGCGCCGTCCCCGGGGAGCTGTTTTTT.

The J gene is TRBJ1-5, the V gene TRBV2; TRBD1 might be the D (6 bases). V was trimmed by 7 bases and J by 6 bases, leaving 13 bases between them. This CDR3 is 13 amino acids long. CDR1 and CDR2 from the germline V gene are SNHLY and FYNNEI. The CDR3 DNA reads as TGTGCCAGCACTAAGGGGGTAGGTCAGCCCCAGCATTTT. This sequence encodes CASTKGVGQPQHF. Full variable domain (outside the CDR3, taken from reference TRBV2 and TRBJ1-5): EPEVTQTPSHQVTQMGQEVILRCVPISNHLYFYWYRQILGQKVEFLVSFYNNEISEKSEIFDDQFSVERPDGSNFTLKIRSTKLEDSAMYFCASTKGVGQPQHFGDGTRLSIL.

This chain uses TRBV5-6 with TRBJ1-1; no definite D call. The ends were cut back, 3 bases at V and 0 bases at J, with 18 bases in the middle. Germline V gene lookup returns CDR1 SGHDT and CDR2 YYEEEE. The CDR3 is made up of 17 amino acids. The CDR3 loop is CASSSSRVYPVNTEAFF. As DNA, the CDR3 is TGTGCCAGCAGCTCGTCACGGGTTTACCCTGTGAACACTGAAGCTTTCTTT.

The chain couples TRBV29-1 to TRBJ1-3, with 8 bases fitting TRBD1. CDR3 length: 15 residues. Germline V lookup: CDR1 SQVTM, CDR2 ANQGSEA. The trim removed 6 bases at V and 4 bases at J, leaving 11 bases unmatched. Here the CDR3 reads CSVQEGQGSGNTIYF. CDR3 sequence (DNA): TGCAGCGTACAGGAAGGACAGGGATCGGGAAACACCATATATTTT.

The V and J genes are TRBV21-1 and TRBJ2-7; the table calls TRBD2, which could not be checked here. TRBV21-1 is given as a pseudogene. This CDR3 is 14 amino acids long. Written as DNA, the CDR3 is TGTGCCAGCAGCAAAGGAGGACCGGGAGACGAGCAGTACTTC. Translated: CASSKGGPGDEQYF.

A word on this clone: One end of the junction does not line up with germline, which may come from a read error. This chain joins TRBV10-3 and TRBJ2-5, with unresolved D. This CDR3 is built from 14 residues. Germline V gives CDR1 ENHRY, CDR2 SYGVKD. CDR3 coding DNA: TGTGCCATCAGTGAGGTTACGGGTCGAGAGGCCCAGTACTTC. It yields the protein CAISEVTGREAQYF.

This chain connects TRBV9 to TRBJ2-3; tentative D call: TRBD2 (6 bases). Trimming removed 3 bases at V and 1 base at J, with 15 bases between. Looked up from germline, CDR1 is SGDLS and CDR2 is YYNGEE. The CDR3 extends over 16 amino acids. CDR3 sequence reads: CASSEGRTLGTDTQYF. CDR3 nucleotide sequence: TGTGCCAGCAGCGAGGGGAGGACGCTAGGCACAGATACGCAGTATTTT. The entire variable domain, with the rest obtained from reference TRBV9 and TRBJ2-3, is as follows: DSGVTQTPKHLITATGQRVTLRCSPRSGDLSVYWYQQSLDQGLQFLIQYYNGEERAKGNILERFSAQQFPDLHSELNLSSLELGDSALYFCASSEGRTLGTDTQYFGPGTRLTVL.

Note on this clone: Other DNA sequences from this sample encode an identical CDR3 as well. The V and J genes are TRBV15 and TRBJ2-3; tentative D call: TRBD2 (7 bases). V lost 9 bases to trimming and J lost 2 bases, with 15 bases between them. The CDR3 extends over 14 amino acids. The germline V gene has CDR1 LNHNV and CDR2 YYDKDF (reference sequence). The CDR3 region is CATSPRGATDTQYF. As DNA, the CDR3 is TGTGCCACTTCGCCACGGGGGGCCACAGATACGCAGTATTTT.

J is TRBJ1-1 and V is TRBV7-9, with 7 bases that match TRBD1. Trimming took 5 bases from V and 6 from J; bases not matched to a gene: 6. CDR1 and CDR2 (germline): SEHNR, FQNEAQ (reference sequence). The CDR3 covers 13 residues. CDR3 sequence reads: CASSLTGSAEAFF. CDR3 coding DNA: TGTGCCAGCAGCCTGACAGGGAGCGCTGAAGCTTTCTTT.